The rows below give T cell receptor beta chains drawn from one sample of a study of shared clonotypes between healthy human individuals. Using immunoSEQ multiplex PCR, the repertoire was profiled, and TCRdb retains in-frame clones only, with some absent. This sample yields roughly 1,800,000 clones, of which over 85% are seen a single time; roughly 1.2% belongs to the top ten. The sequenced sample was naive CD8+ T cells sorted from blood. The receptors were sampled from a man between 18 and 35 years old in good health. CDR3s include the opening cysteine and the closing phenylalanine or tryptophan. The order of the fields is J gene, D gene, V gene, clone size, CDR3 DNA, CDR3 protein. The D gene is left open where the match is weak. The size field is filled for only some rows; it gives once, few, many or a size class.

J: TRBJ1-4
D: NA
V: TRBV25-1
size: NA
DNA: TGTGCCAGCAGTGAACTTGGGGCAACTAATGAAAAACTGTTTTTT
CDR3: CASSELGATNEKLFF

J: TRBJ1-4
D: NA
V: TRBV4-3
size: NA
DNA: TGCGCCAGCAGCCGATTGACAGGAGCAACTAATGAAAAACTGTTTTTT
CDR3: CASSRLTGATNEKLFF

J: TRBJ1-6
D: NA
V: TRBV6-6
size: NA
DNA: TGTGCCAGCAGTTCCCCGGACACCTCCTATAATTCACCCCTCCACTTT
CDR3: CASSSPDTSYNSPLHF

J: TRBJ2-1
D: NA
V: TRBV9
size: NA
DNA: TGTGCCAGCAGCCCGCCACCTTCCGGGCTCTACAATGAGCAGTTCTTC
CDR3: CASSPPPSGLYNEQFF

J: TRBJ2-1
D: TRBD2
V: TRBV13
size: NA
DNA: TGTGCCAGCAGCTCCGGACTAGCGGGCGCCTACAATGAGCAGTTCTTC
CDR3: CASSSGLAGAYNEQFF

J: TRBJ2-2
D: NA
V: TRBV5-1
size: NA
DNA: TGCGCCAGCAGCTCTGAGGGGTACACCGGGGAGCTGTTTTTT
CDR3: CASSSEGYTGELFF

J: TRBJ1-1
D: NA
V: TRBV7-9
size: NA
DNA: TGTGCCAGCAGGCCAGGGGACGGGAGATACACTGAAGCTTTCTTT
CDR3: CASRPGDGRYTEAFF

J: TRBJ1-5
D: NA
V: TRBV7-9
size: NA
DNA: TGTGCCAGCAGCCCTGGGGGGGGCAACAATCAGCCCCAGCATTTT
CDR3: CASSPGGGNNQPQHF

J: TRBJ2-7
D: NA
V: TRBV5-1
size: NA
DNA: TGCGCCAGCAGCGACACCGGTTCTCCCTACGAGCAGTACTTC
CDR3: CASSDTGSPYEQYF

J: TRBJ2-1
D: TRBD1
V: TRBV29-1
size: NA
DNA: TGCAGCGCGGGCCCCGGGACAGCATACAATGAGCAGTTCTTC
CDR3: CSAGPGTAYNEQFF

J: TRBJ1-2
D: NA
V: TRBV5-4
size: NA
DNA: TGTGCCAGCAGCTATGCCTCGACCGGTTATGGCTACACCTTC
CDR3: CASSYASTGYGYTF

J: TRBJ2-7
D: NA
V: TRBV13
size: NA
DNA: TGTGCCAGCAGCTTAGTGGCCGGGGGGCAGTACTTC
CDR3: CASSLVAGGQYF

J: TRBJ2-7
D: TRBD2
V: TRBV7-9
size: NA
DNA: TGTGCCAGCAGCAACCTGGGACTAGCGGGAGGTAACGAGCAGTACTTC
CDR3: CASSNLGLAGGNEQYF

J: TRBJ2-1
D: TRBD2
V: TRBV10-2
size: once
DNA: TGCGCCAGCAGTGACCCAGCGGGAGTGAATGAGCAGTTCTTC
CDR3: CASSDPAGVNEQFF

J: TRBJ1-4
D: TRBD1
V: TRBV27
size: NA
DNA: TGTGCCAGCAGTCCCTGGGGACAGCTTCCTAATGAAAAACTGTTTTTT
CDR3: CASSPWGQLPNEKLFF

J: TRBJ1-1
D: TRBD1
V: TRBV4-1
size: NA
DNA: TGCGCCAGCAGCCAAGCGGGGGACAGTGGGAACACTGAAGCTTTCTTT
CDR3: CASSQAGDSGNTEAFF

J: TRBJ1-1
D: NA
V: TRBV25-1
size: once
DNA: TGTGCCAGCACAGGGTGGAATTCGAACACTGAAGCTTTCTTT
CDR3: CASTGWNSNTEAFF

J: TRBJ2-1
D: NA
V: TRBV4-1
size: NA
DNA: TGCGCCAGCAGCCGCATCGTGACCTCCTACAATGAGCAGTTCTTC
CDR3: CASSRIVTSYNEQFF

J: TRBJ2-7
D: NA
V: TRBV28
size: NA
DNA: TGTGCCAGCAGTCAACCCTCCCTGAGGAGGTCGTCCTACGAGCAGTACTTC
CDR3: CASSQPSLRRSSYEQYF

J: TRBJ1-2
D: TRBD1
V: TRBV6-5
size: NA
DNA: TGTGCCAGCAGTTACTCGACGGGACAGACTAACTATGGCTACACCTTC
CDR3: CASSYSTGQTNYGYTF

J: TRBJ2-2
D: NA
V: TRBV11-1
size: NA
DNA: TGTGCCAGTTCGAGAGGGCGAGGGAACACCGGGGAGCTGTTTTTT
CDR3: CASSRGRGNTGELFF

J: TRBJ2-5
D: NA
V: TRBV6-1
size: NA
DNA: TGTGCCAGCATTGGGGGAGTGACCCAAGAGACCCAGTACTTC
CDR3: CASIGGVTQETQYF

J: TRBJ1-5
D: TRBD1
V: TRBV2
size: NA
DNA: TGTGCCAGCGGAGAGGGACAGGGCCAACAGCCCCAGCATTTT
CDR3: CASGEGQGQQPQHF

J: TRBJ2-1
D: TRBD2
V: TRBV2
size: NA
DNA: TGTGCCAGCAGGGGCCGGGGGGGCGTTTACAATGAGCAGTTCTTC
CDR3: CASRGRGGVYNEQFF

J: TRBJ1-5
D: TRBD1
V: TRBV27
size: NA
DNA: TGTGCCAGCCGGACAGGGTTTAGCAATCAGCCCCAGCATTTT
CDR3: CASRTGFSNQPQHF

J: TRBJ2-7
D: TRBD1
V: TRBV5-6
size: NA
DNA: TGTGCCAGCAGCTTGGGGGAGTACAGGGGTCTGGAGCAGTACTTC
CDR3: CASSLGEYRGLEQYF

J: TRBJ1-1
D: NA
V: TRBV30
size: NA
DNA: TGTGCCTGGAGTGTACGCGAGGGATTGAACACTGAAGCTTTCTTT
CDR3: CAWSVREGLNTEAFF

J: TRBJ1-5
D: NA
V: TRBV4-1
size: NA
DNA: TGCGCCAGCAGCCAAGTAATAGGGCAGTTCAATCAGCCCCAGCATTTT
CDR3: CASSQVIGQFNQPQHF

J: TRBJ2-1
D: NA
V: TRBV7-9
size: NA
DNA: TGTGCCAGCACCGAGGGTGGGTTATACAATGAGCAGTTCTTC
CDR3: CASTEGGLYNEQFF

J: TRBJ1-5
D: NA
V: TRBV5-8
size: NA
DNA: TGTGCCAGCAGCTTGGCCCCTAATCAGCCCCAGCATTTT
CDR3: CASSLAPNQPQHF

J: TRBJ2-1
D: TRBD1
V: TRBV4-1
size: NA
DNA: TGCGCCAGCAGCCACATAGGGGGCCTGCACAATGAGCAGTTCTTC
CDR3: CASSHIGGLHNEQFF

J: TRBJ1-1
D: NA
V: TRBV15
size: NA
DNA: TGTGCCACCAGCAGAGACAGCGAGATGAACACTGAAGCTTTCTTT
CDR3: CATSRDSEMNTEAFF

J: TRBJ2-1
D: NA
V: TRBV9
size: NA
DNA: TGTGCCAGCAGCGTAGGAGGGGTCGGCGATGAGCAGTTCTTC
CDR3: CASSVGGVGDEQFF

J: TRBJ1-2
D: TRBD1
V: TRBV7-9
size: NA
DNA: TGTGCCAGCAGCTCCCTGGGACAGGGTATGGATGGCTACACCTTC
CDR3: CASSSLGQGMDGYTF

J: TRBJ2-2
D: NA
V: TRBV5-6
size: NA
DNA: TGTGCCAGCAGCTTGCGGACGGCGAACACCGGGGAGCTGTTTTTT
CDR3: CASSLRTANTGELFF

J: TRBJ2-7
D: NA
V: TRBV7-2
size: NA
DNA: TGTGCCAGCGGAGACCCCTCCTACGAGCAGTACTTC
CDR3: CASGDPSYEQYF

J: TRBJ2-7
D: TRBD1
V: TRBV4-3
size: few
DNA: TGCGCCAGCAGCCGACTTCTCGACAGGGACGAGCAGTACTTC
CDR3: CASSRLLDRDEQYF

J: TRBJ2-5
D: NA
V: TRBV7-6
size: NA
DNA: TGTGCCAGCAGCCCGAGACAGTTGAAAGAGACCCAGTACTTC
CDR3: CASSPRQLKETQYF

J: TRBJ2-7
D: NA
V: TRBV7-9
size: NA
DNA: TGTGCCAGCAGCCCGGTGGGCCCCGTTGACCGTTCGCAGTACTTC
CDR3: CASSPVGPVDRSQYF

J: TRBJ2-7
D: TRBD2
V: TRBV5-1
size: NA
DNA: TGCGCCAGCAGCTTGGGTCCTGCGGGGGGCCTGGCATGGGAGCAGTACTTC
CDR3: CASSLGPAGGLAWEQYF

J: TRBJ2-1
D: NA
V: TRBV30
size: NA
DNA: TGTGCCTGGACCCTAGGCGGTCTCTACAATGAGCAGTTCTTC
CDR3: CAWTLGGLYNEQFF

J: TRBJ2-3
D: NA
V: TRBV4-3
size: once
DNA: TGCGCCAGCAGCCAAGATCTCCGGGATCTCACAGATACGCAGTATTTT
CDR3: CASSQDLRDLTDTQYF

J: TRBJ1-4
D: NA
V: TRBV6-5
size: NA
DNA: TGTGCCAGCAAGCCCCTATGGGAATCTAATGAAAAACTGTTTTTT
CDR3: CASKPLWESNEKLFF

J: TRBJ2-1
D: NA
V: TRBV9
size: NA
DNA: TGTGCCAGCAGCTTAACTTTGGGGGAGCAGTTCTTC
CDR3: CASSLTLGEQFF

J: TRBJ2-1
D: NA
V: TRBV6-5
size: NA
DNA: TGTGCCAGCAGTCCCGGTTTCAATGAGCAGTTCTTC
CDR3: CASSPGFNEQFF

J: TRBJ2-7
D: NA
V: TRBV5-6
size: NA
DNA: TGTGCCAGCAGCTTCGGGACCTATGTCTACGAGCAGTACTTC
CDR3: CASSFGTYVYEQYF